This T cell receptor beta chain was captured in a study of blood T cell repertoires in COVID-19. Study information: Researchers got acute and convalescent COVID-19 samples from the United States, Italy and Spain. PBMCs, B-cell-depleted T cells, or T cells were the source of the cDNA or gDNA that made up the material.

This clone was observed a handful of times. Per germline, CDR1 SGHVS and CDR2 FQNEAQ. Trimming stripped 2 bases from V and 2 bases from J, with 7 bases between. This CDR3 has 15 amino acids. How the authors handled the data: Amplification of reference gene primers was used by the study to estimate nucleated cell counts. This table comes from immunoSEQ multiplex PCR, and its TCRdb copy is limited to in-frame clones, with some not included. Clone size and the V and J calls come from that table; the DNA yielded D and trimming. The table has about 80,000 clones, about 91% seen once. V is TRBV7-8 and J is TRBJ1-6; D unresolved. The sequence derives from a woman aged 80 or over with acute or convalescent COVID-19. Sequencing input: peripheral blood. CDR3 nucleotide sequence: TGTGCCAGCAGCTTAAGGGAGGCCTATAATTCACCCCTCCACTTT. This encodes CASSLREAYNSPLHF.